Listed here are 10 T cell receptor beta chains from one sample, sequenced in a study of PD-L1 blockade in urothelial cancer. Clones were sequenced by immunoSEQ multiplex PCR, and TCRdb holds only the in-frame ones, with some missing. This sample has about 88,000 clones, with around 92% found just once. Indicated time point: pretreatment peripheral blood. The sample in question was PBMCs, obtained around atezolizumab (anti-PD-L1) treatment. The receptors come from a woman aged 80 or older with urothelial cancer.

V gene TRBV11-1 combines with J gene TRBJ2-5; the match to TRBD1 covers 9 bases. The germline V gene encodes CDR1 SGHAT and CDR2 FQDESV (reference sequence). The CDR3 totals 15 residues. V lost 6 bases and J lost 3; bases outside the gene matches: 8. The CDR3: CASSFTGGEKETQYF. The CDR3 coding sequence is TGTGCCAGCAGTTTCACAGGGGGCGAGAAAGAGACCCAGTACTTC.

CDR3 coding DNA: TGTGCCAGCAGCTTAGTACTTTCCGGCACTGAAGCTTTCTTT. Amino acids: CASSLVLSGTEAFF. The chain recombines TRBV7-2 with TRBJ1-1; D remains ambiguous. The CDR3 covers 14 residues. Germline V gene data show CDR1 as SGHTA and CDR2 as FQGNSA. Trimming pared 1 base from V and 4 bases from J, leaving 10 bases between. Filled out from reference TRBV7-2 and TRBJ1-1, the complete variable domain reads GAGVSQSPSNKVTEKGKDVELRCDPISGHTALYWYRQSLGQGLEFLIYFQGNSAPDKSGLPSDRFSAERTGGSVSTLTIQRTQQEDSAVYLCASSLVLSGTEAFFGQGTRLTVV.

The J gene is TRBJ2-7, the V gene TRBV5-4; the match to TRBD2 covers 10 bases. CDR3 length equals 15 residues. Germline assignment: CDR1 SGHNT and CDR2 YYREEE (reference sequence). Trimming removed 4 bases from V and 6 bases from J; junction bases left unmatched: 10. The CDR3 here is CASSGGSGRAGEQYF. The CDR3, as DNA: TGTGCCAGCAGCGGGGGCAGCGGGAGGGCGGGCGAGCAGTACTTC.

V gene TRBV5-1 combines with J gene TRBJ2-7; maybe TRBD1 (5 bases). V was shortened by 3 bases and J by 2 bases, with 12 bases between the two germline ends. The CDR3 consists of 14 residues. CDR1 SGHRS and CDR2 YFSETQ come from the germline V gene. The CDR3 region is CASSSDGRAYEQYF. The CDR3 nucleotides are TGCGCCAGCAGCTCGGACGGCAGGGCCTACGAGCAGTACTTC.

V is TRBV5-4 and J is TRBJ2-4, with a possible D match to TRBD1 (7 bases). V was shortened by 4 bases and J by 0 bases, with 11 bases between the two germline ends. The germline V gene encodes CDR1 SGHNT and CDR2 YYREEE (reference sequence). The CDR3 extends over 15 amino acids. CDR3: CASSQGGLAKNIQYF. CDR3 nucleotide sequence: TGTGCCAGCAGCCAGGGGGGCCTAGCCAAAAACATTCAGTACTTC.

The rearrangement joins TRBV19 to TRBJ1-5; TRBD1 agrees at 8 bases. The CDR3 is 15 residues long. Germline trimming cut 6 bases from V and 0 bases from J; bases unmatched to any gene: 4. Germline V gene data show CDR1 as LNHDA and CDR2 as SQIVND (reference sequence). The CDR3: CASRTTGDSNQPQHF. The CDR3 DNA is TGTGCCAGTAGGACGACAGGGGATAGCAATCAGCCCCAGCATTTT.

The rearrangement links TRBV2 to TRBJ2-7, with 7 bases matching TRBD1. V trimming: 6 bases; J trimming: 1 base; junction bases outside the gene matches: 6. CDR1 and CDR2 (germline): SNHLY, FYNNEI. The CDR3 runs 14 residues. The CDR3 sequence is CASRRDRPSYEQYF. The CDR3 nucleotides are TGTGCCAGCAGACGGGACAGACCTTCCTACGAGCAGTACTTC.

V and J are TRBV2 and TRBJ2-5; 10 nucleotides match TRBD2. From germline, CDR1 is SNHLY and CDR2 FYNNEI. V shed 6 bases, J shed 5 bases, and the junction held 12 bases outside the gene matches. The CDR3 spans 16 residues. As DNA, the CDR3 is TGTGCCAGCAGGGGAGGCCCGCTAGCGGGAGACGAGACCCAGTACTTC. Its translation: CASRGGPLAGDETQYF.

The V call is TRBV27, the J call TRBJ1-2; D is undetermined. V was trimmed by 6 bases and J by 6 bases, leaving 11 bases between them. Per germline, CDR1 MNHEY and CDR2 SMNVEV (reference sequence). This CDR3 region has 12 residues. The CDR3 sequence is CASRRNADGYTF. CDR3 DNA sequence: TGTGCCAGCAGGAGAAATGCGGATGGCTACACCTTC.

This clone was seen a single time. The J gene is TRBJ2-1, the V gene TRBV7-2; 9 bases align to TRBD2. V lost 5 bases to trimming and J lost 7 bases; unmatched junction nucleotides: 9. The CDR3 length is 15 residues. CDR1 is SGHTA, CDR2 FQGNSA, per germline. The CDR3 reads CASSLGGRARNEQFF. CDR3 DNA: TGTGCCAGCAGCCTCGGCGGGAGGGCCAGAAATGAGCAGTTCTTC. The whole variable domain, filled in from reference TRBV7-2 and TRBJ2-1, reads GAGVSQSPSNKVTEKGKDVELRCDPISGHTALYWYRQSLGQGLEFLIYFQGNSAPDKSGLPSDRFSAERTGGSVSTLTIQRTQQEDSAVYLCASSLGGRARNEQFFGPGTRLTVL.